This T cell receptor (beta chain) stems from a study of blood T cell repertoires in COVID-19. Overall study context: Both acute and convalescent COVID-19 samples were obtained from the United States, Italy and Spain. The cDNA or gDNA used as material had been derived from T cells, B-cell-depleted T cells, or PBMCs.

Original data processing: Amplification with reference gene primers provided the estimates of nucleated cell counts. Measured with immunoSEQ multiplex PCR; TCRdb has only the in-frame clones, and not every one. That table is the source of V, J and clone size, and D and trimming were worked out from the DNA. The table includes about 130,000 clones, 86% detected once. This clonotype was sampled from a human donor in a cohort sampled during active COVID-19. The sequenced sample was peripheral blood.

CDR3 in DNA: TGCGCCACCGACCCCAGGCGGTATTTT. Translation: CATDPRRYF. The genes are TRBV4-1 and TRBJ2-3, with unresolved D. V lost 10 bases and J 14 bases, leaving 13 bases between the germline ends. This CDR3 is built from 9 residues. Per germline, CDR1 MGHRA and CDR2 YSYEKL.